This TCR beta chain derives from a study of identical twins listed by TCRdb under 2016. Regarding the complete study: To test whether fetal clonotypes persist, the study used deep sequencing on TCR alpha and beta repertoires from monozygotic twins, unrelated adults of various ages, and cord blood. Replicate twin experiments were performed at different times using different library preparation protocols to rule out contamination. Overall results and qualifications from the work: Invariant T cells such as MAIT and iNKT could partly confound zero-insertion analyses, though diverse VJ usage argued against this for most clonotypes. Because the same donors could not be followed over many years, the conclusions depended on cross-sectional statistical analysis. Abundant cord blood beta clonotypes carried fewer insertions; young adult naive repertoires showed a weaker similar trend, while memory repertoires showed none. Out-of-frame TCR alpha sequences shared between twins showed an excess of low generation-probability sequences compared with coincidental sharing between unrelated individuals. The excess sharing between twins in beta out-of-frame sequences was weaker because fewer shared sequences reduced the signal-to-noise ratio. Recombination models systematically underestimated out-of-frame TCR alpha sharing in monozygotic twins but agreed with sharing between unrelated individuals.

Libraries were prepared through 5' RACE. Sequencing used an Illumina HiSeq 2000. Template switching added a universal primer binding site, and the final cDNA carried a unique molecular identifier that allowed TCR cDNA molecules to be counted accurately. First-strand cDNA for TCR alpha and beta chains was synthesized from specific primers in the conserved constant-segment region. Each cDNA library was double barcoded, with a SMART-Mk sample barcode plus Illumina barcodes, to control for contamination. TruSeq adapter sequences, together with Illumina sample barcodes, were added in two successive PCR steps. The TCR alpha and beta cDNA libraries were sequenced on the Illumina HiSeq platform using custom primers. Processing in the source paper ran as follows. MiGEC processed the raw reads to extract unique molecular identifiers, while MiXCR was used to determine the CDR3 positions. For each individual, recombination models were inferred using an EM algorithm with the repgenHMM and IGoR tools. Shared clonotype analysis was performed with the tcR package in R, normalizing sharing by the product of cloneset sizes. To study raw recombination free of thymic and clonal selection effects, out-of-frame nonproductive sequences were analyzed. TCRdb ran its own pipeline on the public reads, namely fastp trimming at Q25 and MiXCR clone calling, and kept in-frame beta chains. Here each entry gathers all rows of one CDR3 protein and keeps the most common genes and DNA. Here the V and J calls rest on TCRdb's processing, not on the authors' analysis. The sample contains roughly 720,000 distinct CDR3 sequences, roughly 18% of them found a single time. The ten largest account for around 14% of the sample.

All donors were healthy Caucasians. Three pairs of female monozygotic twins, all aged roughly 18 to 29 years, were included in the twin cohort. Peripheral blood mononuclear cells were used as the source from which RNA for TCR libraries was isolated. About this clonotype itself: The antigen it recognizes is unknown. Per-base qualities were not stored, and no clone one base away is much larger.

The CDR3 spans 13 residues, from the cysteine through the phenylalanine. Just the 39-base CDR3 DNA is kept, in frame starting at base 1. V loses 4 bases of germline sequence and J loses 3 bases, and the interval between the two ends is 10 bases. These records were also assigned to another study, of T cells expressing NK-cell markers. Per the second study: Eight or nine donors provided sorted CD3+CD56+NKG2C+, CD3+CD56+NKG2C- and CD3+CD56-NKG2C+ T-cell subsets, whose TCR beta-chain repertoires were profiled. Of the eight sequenced donors, seven were found to be HCMV-seropositive and one was found to be HCMV-seronegative. In several experiments an anti-gammadeltaTCR antibody was added to restrict sorting to alphabetaTCR-expressing T cells. In a handful of donors, the dominant CD3+CD56+NKG2C+ clonotypes were among the top 10 CD8+ clonotypes and accounted for about 1.0-7.5% of CD8+ T cells. Those dominant clonotypes were again the most abundant among CD3+CD56-NKG2C+ cells in a handful of donors, at roughly 28.3-60.1%. Whether the expanded NKG2C-expressing T cell clones were specific for HCMV antigens remained unclear. The eight sequenced donors were randomly selected healthy volunteers, three men and five women. HCMV-specific IgG was detected in serum with a commercial ELISA kit to determine HCMV serostatus. For roughly six donors, bulk peripheral blood T-cell repertoires were additionally sequenced from unsorted PBMC. MIGEC was used to demultiplex reads and group reads by UMI, and MiTCR was used to assemble and quantify clonotypes. To remove erroneous sequences, TCR cDNA sequences were retained only when supported by two or more reads. Downstream repertoire analysis used the tcR package, and clonotypes were matched across fractions by CDR3 nucleotide sequence plus V segment. Antigen specificity was annotated against VDJdb with VDJmatch, allowing one amino acid substitution in CDR3.

The sequence is built from TRBV12-3 or TRBV12-4 and TRBJ2-7; the D gene is possibly TRBD1, with 5 bases matching. The TCR comes from a woman younger than 30 in good health. Sequences were obtained from PBMCs. At the DNA level, the sequence is TGTGCCAGCAGTTGGACACCCATCTACGAGCAGTACTTC. This sequence encodes CASSWTPIYEQYF.